Listed below are T cell receptor beta chains from one sample, sequenced in a study of blood T cells in healthy people across ages. Each CDR3 protein gets one entry after TCRdb re-called the 5' RACE reads with MiXCR. The table lists about 970,000 distinct CDR3 sequences, roughly 51% of them singletons, with 20% to 25% in the top ten. What was sequenced was blood. These TCRs come from a woman aged 55-70 years in good health. Each CDR3 is given with its conserved first and last residue. The order of the fields is clone size, J gene, D gene, V gene, CDR3 DNA, CDR3 protein. A D gene is named only where the DNA matches it firmly. Expanded clones are given a class, and other clones once, few, many or no size at all.

. | TRBJ2-1 | TRBD2 | TRBV11-1 | TGTGCCAGCAGCGCCTGGACTAGCGGAGCCTACAATGAGCAGTTCTTC | CASSAWTSGAYNEQFF
. | TRBJ2-3 | TRBD1 | TRBV7-2 | TGTGCCAGCAGCGTCACAGGGGGTAGGGCCACAGATACGCAGTATTTT | CASSVTGGRATDTQYF
. | TRBJ2-2 | . | TRBV11-2 | TGTGCCAGCAGCTCATGGGACCTTTTAAACACCGGGGAGCTGTTTTTT | CASSSWDLLNTGELFF
. | TRBJ2-5 | TRBD2 | TRBV12-3/TRBV12-4 | TGTGCCAGCAGTTTAGCCCCTAGCGGACGAAGAGAGACCCAGTACTTC | CASSLAPSGRRETQYF
few | TRBJ2-3 | TRBD2 | TRBV9 | TGTGCCAGCAGCGTAGAGCCTAGCGGGAGGGCCGCTACGCAGTATTTT | CASSVEPSGRAATQYF
few | TRBJ1-4 | . | TRBV5-1 | TGCGCCAGCAGCTTGGACGGGATAGGGGAAAAACTGTTTTTT | CASSLDGIGEKLFF
few | TRBJ2-7 | . | TRBV11-2 | TGTGCCAGCAGCTTAGCCCTCGACGAGGGCCGCGAGCAGTACTTC | CASSLALDEGREQYF
. | TRBJ2-3 | . | TRBV7-2 | TGTGCCAGCCTCGATCGCGGTGACCCTAGCACAGATACGCAGTATTTT | CASLDRGDPSTDTQYF
. | TRBJ1-4 | . | TRBV7-2 | TGTGCCAGCAGCTCCCCAGGGGACGAAAAACTGTTTTTT | CASSSPGDEKLFF
few | TRBJ2-1 | TRBD2 | TRBV6-2/TRBV6-3 | TGTGCCAGCAGCCTACTAGCGGGAGGGACCTACAATGAGCAGTTCTTC | CASSLLAGGTYNEQFF
. | TRBJ2-1 | TRBD1 | TRBV25-1 | TGTGCCAGCAGTGAATCAGAGACAGGGTTCCCCAATGAGCAGTTCTTC | CASSESETGFPNEQFF
few | TRBJ2-3 | TRBD2 | TRBV29-1 | TGCAGCGTTGAACTTTGGGCTAGCGGGCAATATACAGATACGCAGTATTTT | CSVELWASGQYTDTQYF
few | TRBJ1-4 | . | TRBV20-1 | TGCAGTGCTAGGGGAGCAACTAATGAAAAACTGTTTTTT | CSARGATNEKLFF
. | TRBJ2-5 | TRBD2 | TRBV10-2 | TGCGCCAGCAGCTACCTACTAGCGGTTGGGGGAGAGACCCAGTACTTC | CASSYLLAVGGETQYF
. | TRBJ1-5 | . | TRBV7-9 | TGTGCCAGCAGCTTAGGTCCAGGGGTACAGCCCCAGCATTTT | CASSLGPGVQPQHF
few | TRBJ2-5 | . | TRBV6-5 | TGTGCCAGCAGTTACTCCGGGCTCCAGTACTTC | CASSYSGLQYF
. | TRBJ2-4 | TRBD1 | TRBV12-3/TRBV12-4 | TGTGCCAGCAGGGACGAAACAGGGGGGAAAAACATTCAGTACTTC | CASRDETGGKNIQYF
. | TRBJ2-3 | TRBD2 | TRBV20-1 | TGCAGTGCTACGCTAGCGGGCAAGACGTCCACCCCCACAGATACGCAGTATTTT | CSATLAGKTSTPTDTQYF
. | TRBJ2-7 | TRBD1 | TRBV11-2 | TGTGCCAGCAGCTTACTACAGGGGCACTACGAGCAGTACTTC | CASSLLQGHYEQYF
. | TRBJ1-2 | TRBD1 | TRBV7-2 | TGTGCCAGCAGCGCGCAGGGGGCGCCGTATGGCTACACCTTC | CASSAQGAPYGYTF
few | TRBJ1-5 | . | TRBV7-2 | TGTGCCAGCAGCTTAGAAGGACCGACGAATCAGCCCCAGCATTTT | CASSLEGPTNQPQHF
. | TRBJ2-7 | TRBD1 | TRBV28 | TGTGCCAGCAAGCCGACCCTGACAGGGCTCCACGAGCAGTACTTC | CASKPTLTGLHEQYF
. | TRBJ2-7 | . | TRBV6-2/TRBV6-3 | TGTGCCAGCAGTTACTCGCCTCTATACGAGCAGTACTTC | CASSYSPLYEQYF
. | TRBJ2-5 | . | TRBV4-2 | TGTGCCAGCAGCCAAGTCCCGGGGGACGGGGAGACCCAGTACTTC | CASSQVPGDGETQYF
. | TRBJ2-7 | . | TRBV20-1 | TGCAGTGCTAGAGGAAGGGTCTACGAGCAGTACTTC | CSARGRVYEQYF
few | TRBJ1-2 | . | TRBV7-2 | TGTGCCAGCAGCCCTTTGCCCAAAAACGGCTACACCTTC | CASSPLPKNGYTF
. | TRBJ1-1 | . | TRBV12-3/TRBV12-4 | TGTGCCAGCACCTTGACAGGTGGGGGGGGGACTGAAGCTTTCTTT | CASTLTGGGGTEAFF
. | TRBJ1-5 | TRBD1 | TRBV12-3/TRBV12-4 | TGTGCCAGCGGAGACAGGGCGGGATACAATCAGCCCCAGCATTTT | CASGDRAGYNQPQHF
. | TRBJ2-5 | TRBD2 | TRBV6-1 | TGTGCCAGCAGTGAACGGGCGTCGGGAGGGCCGATTTGGTTTTTAGGAGAGACCCAGTACTTC | CASSERASGGPIWFLGETQYF
. | TRBJ1-5 | . | TRBV20-1 | TGCAGTGCTATTGGGCGTCTCAATCAGCCCCAGCATTTT | CSAIGRLNQPQHF
few | TRBJ1-2 | TRBD1 | TRBV28 | TGTGCCAGCAGTTTACCCGGACAGGGGCTTGGCTACACCTTC | CASSLPGQGLGYTF
. | TRBJ2-5 | TRBD2 | TRBV7-2 | TGTGCCAGCAGCTTTACCCCTAGACTAGCGGGCCAAGAGACCCAGTACTTC | CASSFTPRLAGQETQYF
. | TRBJ2-7 | TRBD1 | TRBV6-5 | TGTGCCAGCAGTGACGGGGACAGAGTCTACGAGCAGTACTTC | CASSDGDRVYEQYF
. | TRBJ2-3 | TRBD2 | TRBV27 | TGTGCCAGCAGTTTATTCCTAGCGGGAGGTCTAGATACGCAGTATTTT | CASSLFLAGGLDTQYF
. | TRBJ1-5 | . | TRBV2 | TGTGCCAGCACCCTCACAGGGTTGGAGGATCAGCCCCAGCATTTT | CASTLTGLEDQPQHF
. | TRBJ1-2 | . | TRBV9 | TGTGCCAGCAGCGTAGACGGGTATGGCTACACCTTC | CASSVDGYGYTF
few | TRBJ2-1 | TRBD1 | TRBV29-1 | TGCAGCGTTGACCCGGGACAGGGCAATGAGCAGTTCTTC | CSVDPGQGNEQFF
. | TRBJ2-1 | . | TRBV5-1 | TGCGCCAGCAGCTTGGACCACCTTAGCTCCTACAATGAGCAGTTCTTC | CASSLDHLSSYNEQFF
few | TRBJ1-1 | . | TRBV2 | TGTGCCAGCAGTGCCCGAGGGGGCACTGAAGCTTTCTTT | CASSARGGTEAFF
. | TRBJ2-5 | . | TRBV20-1 | TGCAGTGCGAACAGGGTGGAAGAGACCCAGTACTTC | CSANRVEETQYF
. | TRBJ2-3 | TRBD2 | TRBV12-3/TRBV12-4 | TGTGCCAGCAGTTTAGAGGGACTAGCCCACTCAGATACGCAGTATTTT | CASSLEGLAHSDTQYF
. | TRBJ2-7 | TRBD2 | TRBV29-1 | TGCAGCGTTGAATGGACTAGCGCAATTTACAATGAGCAGTACTTC | CSVEWTSAIYNEQYF
few | TRBJ2-7 | . | TRBV20-1 | TGCAGTGCTAGAGTTGTCGACTCCGTTCGGTTGGCTGAGCAGTACTTC | CSARVVDSVRLAEQYF
. | TRBJ2-1 | . | TRBV29-1 | TGCAGCGTTGAAGGGAGGTTTCAGGAGCAGTTCTTC | CSVEGRFQEQFF
. | TRBJ2-7 | . | TRBV20-1 | TGCAGTGCTAGAGGTGGGAGCATCTCCTACGAGCAGTACTTC | CSARGGSISYEQYF
. | TRBJ2-5 | . | TRBV14 | TGTGCCAGCAGCCCACACAGGGTCGAGACCCAGTACTTC | CASSPHRVETQYF
. | TRBJ1-1 | . | TRBV28 | TGTGCCAGCAGGGCAGGGTTAGCTGAAGCTTTCTTT | CASRAGLAEAFF
. | TRBJ2-5 | TRBD2 | TRBV2 | TGTGCCAGCTACGGGAGGGAACAGTACTTC | CASYGREQYF
few | TRBJ2-3 | . | TRBV14 | TGTGCCAGCAGCCAAGTCCCGGTAGCGGAAGTCTTCACAGATACGCAGTATTTT | CASSQVPVAEVFTDTQYF
. | TRBJ2-7 | TRBD1 | TRBV27 | TGTGCCAGCAGTTTAAGGGACAGGGTCCCCTACGAGCAGTACTTC | CASSLRDRVPYEQYF
. | TRBJ2-1 | . | TRBV7-9 | TGTGCCAGCAGCTTACCCATAGCCACCCCTTACAATGAGCAGTTCTTC | CASSLPIATPYNEQFF